This T cell receptor (beta chain) originates from a study of immune cell composition in non-small cell lung cancer. Clones were read by immunoSEQ multiplex PCR, and TCRdb kept only the in-frame ones, dropping some. The sample contains roughly 2,400 clones, roughly 81% of which appear only once. Study-wide results and limits: Smoking pack-years did not significantly correlate with tumour TCR-beta clonality. Adenocarcinomas with higher top tumour-associated clone frequency had more reactive TILs.

On this clone itself: The antigen remains undetermined.

CDR1 MNHEY and CDR2 SVGAGI come from the germline V gene. The CDR3 contains 14 residues. V was clipped by 4 bases and J by 7 bases, with 17 bases between them. This same sample was also part of a study on CD4 T cells in lung cancer. That report notes: Prior treatments included platinum chemotherapy, and some patients had nivolumab or pembrolizumab. In vitro naive T-cell priming might explain some blood-derived responses.

Sequenced: lung tumor tissue. This chain uses TRBV6-5 with TRBJ2-7, with a weak D call TRBD2 (5 bases). The sequence was obtained from a human donor with non-small cell lung cancer. The CDR3 bases are TGTGCCAGCAGTTCCGGGATAGGGTCTGGAGAGCAGTACGTC. Its translation is CASSSGIGSGEQYV.